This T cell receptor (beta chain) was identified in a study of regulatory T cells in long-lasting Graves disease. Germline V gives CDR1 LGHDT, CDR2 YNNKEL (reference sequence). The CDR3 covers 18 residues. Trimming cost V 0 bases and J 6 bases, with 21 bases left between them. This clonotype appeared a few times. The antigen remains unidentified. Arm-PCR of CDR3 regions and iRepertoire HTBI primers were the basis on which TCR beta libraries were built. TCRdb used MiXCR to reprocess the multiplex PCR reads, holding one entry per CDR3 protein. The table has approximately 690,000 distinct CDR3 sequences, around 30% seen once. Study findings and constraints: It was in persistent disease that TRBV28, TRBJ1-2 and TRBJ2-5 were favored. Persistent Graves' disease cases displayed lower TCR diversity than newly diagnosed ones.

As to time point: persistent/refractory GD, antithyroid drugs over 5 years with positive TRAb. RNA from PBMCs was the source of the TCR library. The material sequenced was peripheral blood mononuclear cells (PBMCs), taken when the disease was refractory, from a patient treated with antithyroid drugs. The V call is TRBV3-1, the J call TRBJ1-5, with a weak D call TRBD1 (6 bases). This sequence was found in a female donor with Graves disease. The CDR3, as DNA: TGTGCCAGCAGCCAAGATCTCGGCCAGGGGTTGGTGGGTCAGCCCCAGCATTTT. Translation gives CASSQDLGQGLVGQPQHF.